This T cell receptor (beta chain) was recorded in a study of T cells in Graves' hyperthyroidism and ophthalmopathy. It was RNA transcripts that yielded the amplified TCR beta CDR3 regions. When the TCR CDR3 underwent first-round RT-PCR, the HTBI primer set was used. TCRdb called the multiplex PCR reads again in MiXCR, with one record for every CDR3 protein. Of some 210,000 distinct CDR3 sequences detected, 17% appear once; the ten largest clones hold roughly 50%. Ten or more counts support this clonotype. The target antigen is unknown. V lost 1 base to trimming and J lost 4 bases, with 10 bases between them. CDR1 is MNHNS and CDR2 is SASEGT in the germline V gene. The CDR3 length is 14 residues. In patients aged 18 to 65, hyperthyroidism was newly diagnosed, with duration under 2 months. Uncontrolled infection, other autoimmune disease, pregnancy or lactation barred patients from enrollment. Source material for PBMCs was 9 to 10 ml fresh peripheral blood.

Study results and limitations: Peripheral blood also featured most of the thyroid clonotypes expanded above 0.001.

Material for sequencing was blood. The rearrangement links TRBV6-1 to TRBJ1-1; D not certain. The TCR originated in a man in his fifties or sixties with Graves' hyperthyroidism. CDR3 region: CASSEVLFTTEAFF. Here the CDR3 DNA reads TGTGCCAGCAGTGAAGTCCTTTTTACCACTGAAGCTTTCTTT.